These T cell receptor beta chains were read from a single sample in a study of T cells after yellow fever vaccination. TCRdb re-derived calls from the 5' RACE reads in MiXCR, one entry per CDR3 protein. The top ten hold roughly 13% of the sample, which has hundreds of thousands of distinct CDR3 sequences, 13% seen once. The sample consisted of PBMCs, taken on the day of the yellow fever booster vaccination. The receptor set was obtained from a man in his thirties or forties who received the YFV17D yellow fever vaccine. Both conserved end residues are part of each CDR3. Each record gives: J gene, V gene, clone size, D gene, CDR3 protein, CDR3 DNA. The D gene is left open where the match is weak. Size is stated for part of the rows, as once, few or many counts, or as a class when the clone is expanded.

>TRBJ2-7|TRBV18|few|TRBD2
CASSPVGLAGGPSYEQYF
TGTGCCAGCTCACCAGTGGGACTAGCGGGAGGGCCCTCCTACGAGCAGTACTTC
>TRBJ2-7|TRBV20-1|once|.
CSATGGTKGPYEQYF
TGCAGTGCTACCGGCGGGACAAAAGGTCCCTACGAGCAGTACTTC
>TRBJ1-2|TRBV29-1|few|.
CSSRDGGGGYTF
TGCAGCTCACGAGATGGGGGCGGTGGCTACACCTTC
>TRBJ2-7|TRBV12-3/TRBV12-4|.|TRBD2
CASSPRLAGKRYEQYF
TGTGCCAGCAGCCCCCGACTAGCGGGAAAACGGTACGAGCAGTACTTC
>TRBJ2-5|TRBV5-1|.|.
CASSLTDTRSAQYF
TGCGCCAGCAGCTTGACGGACACCCGTAGCGCCCAGTACTTC
>TRBJ2-3|TRBV7-8|few|.
CASSPLTSTDTQYF
TGTGCCAGCAGCCCATTGACTAGCACAGATACGCAGTATTTT
>TRBJ2-6|TRBV7-3|few|.
CASSATGYGGGANVLTF
TGTGCCAGCAGCGCAACAGGGTACGGTGGTGGGGCCAACGTCCTGACTTTC
>TRBJ1-2|TRBV7-9|.|TRBD1
CASSFSGDRTYNYGYTF
TGTGCCAGCAGCTTTTCGGGGGACAGGACTTATAACTATGGCTACACCTTC
>TRBJ2-2|TRBV6-5|.|.
CASRTELAEFTGELFF
TGTGCCAGCAGAACCGAGTTGGCGGAGTTCACCGGGGAGCTGTTTTTT
>TRBJ2-7|TRBV19|.|TRBD1
CATRDRGAYEQYF
TGTGCCACCCGGGACAGGGGCGCCTACGAGCAGTACTTC
>TRBJ2-4|TRBV4-3|many|.
CASSQVTSGEDKNIQYF
TGCGCCAGCAGCCAAGTTACGTCGGGAGAGGACAAAAACATTCAGTACTTC
>TRBJ2-3|TRBV20-1|few|TRBD2
CSARDEREGTDTQYF
TGCAGTGCTAGAGACGAGCGGGAGGGCACAGATACGCAGTATTTT
>TRBJ2-7|TRBV20-1|.|.
CSAKNTGRSTYEQYF
TGCAGTGCGAAGAACACGGGGAGATCAACCTACGAGCAGTACTTC
>TRBJ1-2|TRBV29-1|.|.
CSVEEGLGYTF
TGCAGCGTTGAAGAGGGTTTGGGCTACACCTTC
>TRBJ2-2|TRBV4-3|.|.
CASSQGISKTGELFF
TGCGCCAGCAGCCAAGGGATATCAAAGACCGGGGAGCTGTTTTTT
>TRBJ2-1|TRBV29-1|.|TRBD2
CSGPGLAGGSNEQFF
TGCAGCGGGCCTGGACTAGCGGGAGGTAGCAATGAGCAGTTCTTC
>TRBJ1-1|TRBV12-3/TRBV12-4|many|.
CASRPGGGTEAFF
TGTGCCAGCCGCCCGGGGGGGGGGACTGAAGCTTTCTTT
>TRBJ2-1|TRBV15|few|.
CATSPGPIGGSYNEQFF
TGTGCCACCAGCCCGGGACCTATCGGGGGCTCCTACAATGAGCAGTTCTTC
>TRBJ2-2|TRBV29-1|few|TRBD2
CSAKRLAGSVGGELFF
TGCAGCGCCAAGAGGCTAGCGGGAAGTGTGGGCGGGGAGCTGTTTTTT
>TRBJ2-1|TRBV9|few|.
CASSPADSIYNEQFF
TGTGCCAGCAGCCCGGCGGACTCGATCTACAATGAGCAGTTCTTC
>TRBJ2-3|TRBV3-1|few|.
CASSQRGADTQYF
TGTGCCAGCAGCCAAAGGGGGGCAGATACGCAGTATTTT
>TRBJ2-7|TRBV27|few|.
CASRRAGLSSSYEQYF
TGTGCCAGTAGGCGCGCCGGGTTGAGTAGTTCCTACGAGCAGTACTTC
>TRBJ2-5|TRBV30|.|.
CAWSPPGQTQYF
TGTGCCTGGAGCCCCCCTGGGCAGACCCAGTACTTC
>TRBJ2-1|TRBV19|once|TRBD1
CASSMAGGVYNEQFF
TGTGCCAGTAGTATGGCAGGGGGCGTTTACAATGAGCAGTTCTTC
>TRBJ2-1|TRBV15|few|TRBD2
CATRQAGGDIYEQFF
TGTGCCACCAGGCAAGCGGGAGGTGATATCTATGAGCAGTTCTTC
>TRBJ1-1|TRBV5-1|few|TRBD1
CASSYDRGDTEAFF
TGCGCCAGCAGCTATGACAGGGGAGACACTGAAGCTTTCTTT
>TRBJ2-1|TRBV7-2|.|TRBD1
CASSLSGTGLHEQFF
TGTGCCAGCAGCTTATCCGGGACAGGGCTACATGAGCAGTTCTTC
>TRBJ1-3|TRBV12-3/TRBV12-4|few|.
CASSLQGNWDTIYF
TGTGCCAGCAGCCTACAGGGAAACTGGGACACCATATATTTT
>TRBJ2-7|TRBV7-2|few|TRBD2
CASSLGGGEGSYEQYF
TGTGCCAGCAGCTTAGGCGGGGGTGAGGGCTCCTACGAGCAGTACTTC
>TRBJ2-1|TRBV7-2|.|TRBD2
CASSLVGTSPPHEQFF
TGTGCCAGCAGCTTAGTAGGGACTAGCCCCCCTCATGAGCAGTTCTTC
>TRBJ2-1|TRBV4-3|many|.
CASSQDFRGAYNEQFF
TGCGCCAGCAGCCAAGATTTCAGGGGCGCATACAATGAGCAGTTCTTC
>TRBJ2-2|TRBV11-2|few|.
CASSYLDSPKTGELFF
TGTGCCAGCAGCTACCTGGACAGCCCTAAGACCGGGGAGCTGTTTTTT
>TRBJ2-2|TRBV5-5|.|.
CASSFGTTYTGELFF
TGTGCCAGCAGCTTCGGGACCACCTACACCGGGGAGCTGTTTTTT
>TRBJ2-5|TRBV28|few|.
CASGLGFETQYF
TGTGCCAGCGGGTTAGGGTTTGAGACCCAGTACTTC
>TRBJ2-2|TRBV19|few|.
CASRNGQSNTGELFF
TGTGCCAGTAGGAACGGACAGTCTAACACCGGGGAGCTGTTTTTT
>TRBJ2-1|TRBV6-5|few|.
CASSHNIISSYNEQFF
TGTGCCAGCAGTCACAACATTATCTCCTCCTACAATGAGCAGTTCTTC
>TRBJ2-2|TRBV14|.|TRBD2
CASSQVPSGRVTGELFF
TGTGCCAGCAGCCAAGTCCCTAGCGGGAGGGTCACCGGGGAGCTGTTTTTT
>TRBJ2-1|TRBV7-9|many|.
CASSDGGKENEQFF
TGTGCCAGCAGCGATGGCGGGAAGGAAAATGAGCAGTTCTTC
>TRBJ2-5|TRBV5-1|few|TRBD2
CASSQLASRETQYF
TGCGCCAGCAGCCAACTAGCGAGTCGGGAGACCCAGTACTTC
>TRBJ1-3|TRBV5-1|few|.
CASSKSNSGNTIYF
TGCGCCAGCAGCAAGTCCAACTCTGGAAACACCATATATTTT
>TRBJ2-1|TRBV5-4|.|.
CASSLAGQHYNEQFF
TGTGCCAGCAGCTTGGCTGGCCAGCACTACAATGAGCAGTTCTTC
>TRBJ2-1|TRBV7-2|.|.
CASSIQRAYNEQFF
TGTGCCAGCAGCATCCAGCGGGCCTACAATGAGCAGTTCTTC
>TRBJ1-1|TRBV5-1|.|.
CASSLAGNLNTEAFF
TGCGCCAGCAGCTTGGCGGGGAATCTAAACACTGAAGCTTTCTTT
>TRBJ2-1|TRBV20-1|few|.
CSAREPRGQFVEQFF
TGCAGTGCTAGAGAACCCAGGGGTCAATTCGTGGAGCAGTTCTTC
>TRBJ2-5|TRBV5-4|.|TRBD1
CASTEKTGKKTQYF
TGTGCCAGCACAGAAAAGACAGGGAAAAAGACCCAGTACTTC
>TRBJ1-6|TRBV10-1|few|.
CASSVDRRGGPLHF
TGCGCCAGCAGTGTTGACAGACGGGGTGGACCCCTCCACTTT
>TRBJ2-1|TRBV2|few|TRBD2
CASSATTSGSAYNEQFF
TGTGCCAGCAGTGCAACGACTAGCGGGAGTGCCTACAATGAGCAGTTCTTC
>TRBJ2-4|TRBV6-5|few|.
CASSYRGGSAKNIQYF
TGTGCCAGCAGTTACCGTGGGGGCTCGGCCAAAAACATTCAGTACTTC
>TRBJ2-1|TRBV5-1|.|.
CASSLDGYPYNEQFF
TGCGCCAGCAGCTTGGACGGCTACCCGTACAATGAGCAGTTCTTC